The present T cell receptor beta chain was sequenced within a study of blood T cell repertoires in COVID-19. Trimming removed 4 bases from V and 0 bases from J, with 7 bases in between. Per germline, CDR1 KGHSH and CDR2 LQKENI. CDR3 length: 13 amino acids. TCRdb's table, derived via immunoSEQ multiplex PCR, lists solely in-frame clones and lacks some. Of 300,000 to 350,000 clones in the sample, 89% were seen once. This receptor was taken from a woman aged 55 to 70 with COVID-19, enrolled during active disease. The V and J genes are TRBV18 and TRBJ2-7; perhaps TRBD2 as D (5 bases). Sequenced sample: peripheral blood. The CDR3 DNA is TGTGCCAGCTCACAGGGAGTCTCCTACGAGCAGTACTTC. It encodes CASSQGVSYEQYF.